The entry that follows covers one T cell receptor (beta chain) sequence. This sample was taken from a study of blood T cell repertoires in COVID-19. In the study overall: From T cells, B-cell-depleted T cells, or PBMCs came the material, which was cDNA or gDNA.

This table comes from immunoSEQ multiplex PCR, and its TCRdb copy is limited to in-frame clones, with some not included. Of about 63,000 clones in the sample, roughly 80% were seen once. The CDR3 consists of 12 residues. V lost 6 bases and J 0 bases, leaving 6 bases between the germline ends. Germline values: CDR1 MDHEN, CDR2 SYDVKM. All enrollees were roughly 18 to 100 years old and from around 25 US areas. Sequenced: PBMCs or T cells enriched from blood (not recorded which). The chain has TRBV28 and TRBJ2-7, with D maybe TRBD2 (6 bases). This receptor was identified in a woman in her 40s with acute COVID-19. CDR3 amino acids: CASRTSSYEQYF. The CDR3 DNA follows: TGTGCCAGCAGGACTAGCTCCTACGAGCAGTACTTC.